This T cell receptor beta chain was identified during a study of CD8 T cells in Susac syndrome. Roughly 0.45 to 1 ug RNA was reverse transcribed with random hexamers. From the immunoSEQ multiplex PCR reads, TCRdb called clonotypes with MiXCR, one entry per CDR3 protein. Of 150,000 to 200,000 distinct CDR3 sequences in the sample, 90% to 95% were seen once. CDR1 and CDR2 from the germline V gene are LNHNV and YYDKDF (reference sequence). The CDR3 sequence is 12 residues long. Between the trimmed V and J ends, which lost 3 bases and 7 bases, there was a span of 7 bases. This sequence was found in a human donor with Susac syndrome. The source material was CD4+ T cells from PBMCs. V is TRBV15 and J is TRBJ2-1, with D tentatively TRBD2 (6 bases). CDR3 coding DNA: TGTGCCACCAGCAGGGGACTTAATGAGCAGTTCTTC. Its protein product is CATSRGLNEQFF.